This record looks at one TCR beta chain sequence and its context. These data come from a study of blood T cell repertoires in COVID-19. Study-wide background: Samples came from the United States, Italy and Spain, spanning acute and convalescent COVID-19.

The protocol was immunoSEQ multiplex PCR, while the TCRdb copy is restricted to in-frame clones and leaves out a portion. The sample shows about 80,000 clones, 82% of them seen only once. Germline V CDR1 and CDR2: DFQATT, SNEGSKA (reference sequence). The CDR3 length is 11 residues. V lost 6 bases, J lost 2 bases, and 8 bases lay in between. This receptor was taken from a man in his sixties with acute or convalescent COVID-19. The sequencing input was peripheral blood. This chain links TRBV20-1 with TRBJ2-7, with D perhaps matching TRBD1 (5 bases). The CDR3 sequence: CSARGAYEQYF. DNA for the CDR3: TGCAGTGCAAGGGGCGCCTACGAGCAGTACTTC.